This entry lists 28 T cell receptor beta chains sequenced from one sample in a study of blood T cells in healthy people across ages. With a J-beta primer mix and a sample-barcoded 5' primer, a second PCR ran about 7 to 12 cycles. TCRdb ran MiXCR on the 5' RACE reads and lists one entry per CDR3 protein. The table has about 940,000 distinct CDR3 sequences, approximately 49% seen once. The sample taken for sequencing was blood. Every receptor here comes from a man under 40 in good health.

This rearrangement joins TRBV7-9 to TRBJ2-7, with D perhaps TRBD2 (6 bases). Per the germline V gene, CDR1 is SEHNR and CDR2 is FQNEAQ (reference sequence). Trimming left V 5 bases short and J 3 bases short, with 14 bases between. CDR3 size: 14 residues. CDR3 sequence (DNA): TGTGCCAGCAGCCCGACTAGTCTCATCTACGAGCAGTACTTC. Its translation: CASSPTSLIYEQYF.

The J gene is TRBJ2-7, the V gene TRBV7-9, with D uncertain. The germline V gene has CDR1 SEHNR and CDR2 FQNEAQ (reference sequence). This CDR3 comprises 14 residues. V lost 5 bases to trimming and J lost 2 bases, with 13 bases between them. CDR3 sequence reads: CASSPTSRAYEQYF. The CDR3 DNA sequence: TGTGCCAGCAGCCCCACGAGCAGAGCCTACGAGCAGTACTTC.

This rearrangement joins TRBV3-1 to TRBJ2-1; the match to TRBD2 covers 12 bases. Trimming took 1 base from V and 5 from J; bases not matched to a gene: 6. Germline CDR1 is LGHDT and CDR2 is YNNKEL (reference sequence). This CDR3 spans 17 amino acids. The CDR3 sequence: CASSQGTSGILNNEQFF. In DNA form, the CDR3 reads TGTGCCAGCAGCCAAGGGACTAGCGGGATTCTTAACAATGAGCAGTTCTTC.

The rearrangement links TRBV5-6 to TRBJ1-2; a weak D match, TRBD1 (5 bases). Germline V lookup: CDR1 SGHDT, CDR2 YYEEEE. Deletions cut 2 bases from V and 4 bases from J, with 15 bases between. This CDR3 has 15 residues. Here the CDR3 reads CASSFGQGPGYGYTF. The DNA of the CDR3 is TGTGCCAGCAGCTTTGGCCAGGGCCCTGGCTATGGCTACACCTTC. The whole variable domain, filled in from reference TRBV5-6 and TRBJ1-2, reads DAGVTQSPTHLIKTRGQQVTLRCSPKSGHDTVSWYQQALGQGPQFIFQYYEEEERQRGNFPDRFSGHQFPNYSSELNVNALLLGDSALYLCASSFGQGPGYGYTFGSGTRLTVV.

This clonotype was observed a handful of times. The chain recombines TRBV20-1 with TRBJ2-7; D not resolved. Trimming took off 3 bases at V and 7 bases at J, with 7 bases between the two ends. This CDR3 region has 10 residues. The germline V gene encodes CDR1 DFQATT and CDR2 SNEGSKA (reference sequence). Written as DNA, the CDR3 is TGCAGTGCTAGCGACCATGAGCAGTACTTC. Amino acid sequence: CSASDHEQYF.

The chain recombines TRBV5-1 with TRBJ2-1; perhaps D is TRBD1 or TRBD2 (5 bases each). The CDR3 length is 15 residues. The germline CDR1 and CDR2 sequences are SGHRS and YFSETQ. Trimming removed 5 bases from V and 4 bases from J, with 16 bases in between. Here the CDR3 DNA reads TGCGCCAGCAGTCTACCCTGGGACGTATACAATGAGCAGTTCTTC. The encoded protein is CASSLPWDVYNEQFF. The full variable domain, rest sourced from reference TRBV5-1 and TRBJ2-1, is KAGVTQTPRYLIKTRGQQVTLSCSPISGHRSVSWYQQTPGQGLQFLFEYFSETQRNKGNFPGRFSGRQFSNSRSEMNVSTLELGDSALYLCASSLPWDVYNEQFFGPGTRLTVL.

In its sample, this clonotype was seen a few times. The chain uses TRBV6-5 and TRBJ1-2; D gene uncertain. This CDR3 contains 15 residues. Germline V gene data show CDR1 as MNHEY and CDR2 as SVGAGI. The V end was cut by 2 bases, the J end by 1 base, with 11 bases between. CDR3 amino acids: CASSYAWEVNYGYTF. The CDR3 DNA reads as TGTGCCAGCAGTTACGCTTGGGAAGTTAACTATGGCTACACCTTC.

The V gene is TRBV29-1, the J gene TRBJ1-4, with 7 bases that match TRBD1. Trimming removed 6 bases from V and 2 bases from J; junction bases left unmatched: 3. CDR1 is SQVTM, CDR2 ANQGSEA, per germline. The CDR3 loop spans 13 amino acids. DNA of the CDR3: TGCAGCGTGCCGGACAGGACTAATGAAAAACTGTTTTTT. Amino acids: CSVPDRTNEKLFF.

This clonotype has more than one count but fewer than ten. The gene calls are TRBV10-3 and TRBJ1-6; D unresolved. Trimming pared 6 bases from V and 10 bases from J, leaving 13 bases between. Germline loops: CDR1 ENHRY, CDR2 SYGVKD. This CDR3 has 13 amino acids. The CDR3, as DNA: TGTGCCATCAGGGGAAAGCTGCTATCACCCCTCCACTTT. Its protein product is CAIRGKLLSPLHF.

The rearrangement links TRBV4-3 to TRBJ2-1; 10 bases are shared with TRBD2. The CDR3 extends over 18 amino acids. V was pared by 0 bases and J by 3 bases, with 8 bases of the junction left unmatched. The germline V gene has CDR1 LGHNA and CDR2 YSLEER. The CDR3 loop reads CASSQEWLAGVNYNEQFF. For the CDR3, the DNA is TGCGCCAGCAGCCAAGAATGGCTAGCGGGGGTTAACTACAATGAGCAGTTCTTC.

CDR3 nucleotide sequence: TGCGCCAGCAGCCTTTCGAGCGGAGGCGCTGCGGTCTATGGCTACACCTTC. Encoded protein: CASSLSSGGAAVYGYTF. The chain combines TRBV4-3 with TRBJ1-2; D is undetermined. The germline V gene encodes CDR1 LGHNA and CDR2 YSLEER. With 4 bases removed from V and 4 bases from J, the gap between germline ends came to 22 bases. This CDR3 comprises 17 residues.

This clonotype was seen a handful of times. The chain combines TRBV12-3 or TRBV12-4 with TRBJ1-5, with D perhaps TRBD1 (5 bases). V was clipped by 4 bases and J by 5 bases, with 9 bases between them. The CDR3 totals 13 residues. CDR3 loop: CASSSRRDQPQHF. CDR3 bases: TGTGCCAGCAGTTCGCGCAGGGATCAGCCCCAGCATTTT.

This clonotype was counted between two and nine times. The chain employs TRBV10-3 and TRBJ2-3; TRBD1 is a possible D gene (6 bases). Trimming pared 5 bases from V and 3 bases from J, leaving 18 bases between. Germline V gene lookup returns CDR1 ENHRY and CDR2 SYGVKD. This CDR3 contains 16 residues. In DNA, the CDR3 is TGTGCCATCAGTCCTTCAACAGGGCAAGGTACAGATACGCAGTATTTT. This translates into CAISPSTGQGTDTQYF.

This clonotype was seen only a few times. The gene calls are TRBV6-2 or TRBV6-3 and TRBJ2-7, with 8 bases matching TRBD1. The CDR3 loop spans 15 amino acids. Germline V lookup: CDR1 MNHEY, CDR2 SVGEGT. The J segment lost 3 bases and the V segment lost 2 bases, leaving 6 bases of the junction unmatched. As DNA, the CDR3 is TGTGCCAGCAGTTACGAGGCGACAGGGGTCTACGAGCAGTACTTC. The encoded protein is CASSYEATGVYEQYF.

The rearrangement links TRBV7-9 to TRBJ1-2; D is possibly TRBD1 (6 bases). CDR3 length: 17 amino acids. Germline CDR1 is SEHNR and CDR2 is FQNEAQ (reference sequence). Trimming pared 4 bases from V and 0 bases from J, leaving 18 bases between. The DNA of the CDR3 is TGTGCCAGCAGCTCCTCACCCGGGACACTATCTAACTATGGCTACACCTTC. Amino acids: CASSSSPGTLSNYGYTF.

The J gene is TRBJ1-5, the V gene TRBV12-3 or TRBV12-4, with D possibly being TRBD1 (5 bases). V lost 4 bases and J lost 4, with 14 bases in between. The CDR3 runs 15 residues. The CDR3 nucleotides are TGTGCCAGCAGTTGGGACTCAGGGCCTAATCAGCCCCAGCATTTT. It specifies CASSWDSGPNQPQHF.

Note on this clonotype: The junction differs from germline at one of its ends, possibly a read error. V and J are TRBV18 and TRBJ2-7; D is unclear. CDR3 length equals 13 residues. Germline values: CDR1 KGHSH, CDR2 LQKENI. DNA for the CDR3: TGTGCCAGCTCCCTCAGTGGGGTCTACGGGCAGTACTTC. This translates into CASSLSGVYGQYF.

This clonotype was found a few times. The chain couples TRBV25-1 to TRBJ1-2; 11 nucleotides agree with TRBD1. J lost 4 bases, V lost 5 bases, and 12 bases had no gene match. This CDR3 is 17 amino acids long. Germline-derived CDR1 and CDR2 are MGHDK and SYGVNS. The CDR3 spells CASSKTLGTGGPYGYTF. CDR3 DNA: TGTGCCAGCAGTAAAACCCTGGGGACAGGGGGTCCCTATGGCTACACCTTC.

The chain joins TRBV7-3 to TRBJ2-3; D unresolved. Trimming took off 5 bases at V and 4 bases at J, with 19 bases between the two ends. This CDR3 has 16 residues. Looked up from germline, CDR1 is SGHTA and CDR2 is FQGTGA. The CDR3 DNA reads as TGTGCCAGCAGCCTTAGACCCGCATCCTCTCCAGATACGCAGTATTTT. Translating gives CASSLRPASSPDTQYF.

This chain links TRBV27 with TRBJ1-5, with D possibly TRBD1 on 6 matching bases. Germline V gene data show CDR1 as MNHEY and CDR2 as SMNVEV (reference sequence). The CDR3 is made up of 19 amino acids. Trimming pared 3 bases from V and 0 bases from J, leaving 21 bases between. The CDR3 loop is CASSFWKQGLLDSNQPQHF. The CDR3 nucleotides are TGTGCCAGCAGTTTTTGGAAGCAGGGGTTGTTGGATAGCAATCAGCCCCAGCATTTT.

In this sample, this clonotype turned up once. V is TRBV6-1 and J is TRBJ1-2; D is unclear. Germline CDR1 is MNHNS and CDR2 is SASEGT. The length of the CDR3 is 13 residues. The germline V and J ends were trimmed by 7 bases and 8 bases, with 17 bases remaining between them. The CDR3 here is CASIQGNNGGYTF. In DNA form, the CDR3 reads TGTGCCAGCATTCAAGGGAATAATGGGGGCTACACCTTC.

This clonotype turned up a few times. DNA for the CDR3: TGTGCCAGCAGATTCGGGGCCCCCTACGAGCAGTACTTC. It codes for CASRFGAPYEQYF. J is TRBJ2-7 and V is TRBV27; the D call may be TRBD1 or TRBD2 (5 bases each). CDR1 and CDR2 from the germline V gene are MNHEY and SMNVEV (reference sequence). Trimming removed 6 bases at V and 2 bases at J, with 11 bases between. The CDR3 totals 13 residues.

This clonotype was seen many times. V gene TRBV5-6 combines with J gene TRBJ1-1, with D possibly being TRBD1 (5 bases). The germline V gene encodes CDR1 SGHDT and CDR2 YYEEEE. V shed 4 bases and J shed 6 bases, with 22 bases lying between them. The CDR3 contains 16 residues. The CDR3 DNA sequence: TGTGCCAGCAGCAAGGCCTCCGGGGGGGGTCGAGCTGAAGCTTTCTTT. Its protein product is CASSKASGGGRAEAFF.

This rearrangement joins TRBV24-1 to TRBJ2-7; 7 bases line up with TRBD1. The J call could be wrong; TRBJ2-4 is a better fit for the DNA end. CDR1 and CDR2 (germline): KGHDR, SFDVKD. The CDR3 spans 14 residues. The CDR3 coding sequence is TGTGCCACCAGTGATCCGACAGGGACGGACATTCAGTACTTC. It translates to CATSDPTGTDIQYF.

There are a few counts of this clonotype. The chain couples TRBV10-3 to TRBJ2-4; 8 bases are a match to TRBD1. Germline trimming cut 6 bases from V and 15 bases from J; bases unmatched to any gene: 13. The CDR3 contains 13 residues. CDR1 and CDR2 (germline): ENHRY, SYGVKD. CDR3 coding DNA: TGTGCCATCAGCCCGGACAGGGCCCAGACGTTGTACTTC. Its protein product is CAISPDRAQTLYF.

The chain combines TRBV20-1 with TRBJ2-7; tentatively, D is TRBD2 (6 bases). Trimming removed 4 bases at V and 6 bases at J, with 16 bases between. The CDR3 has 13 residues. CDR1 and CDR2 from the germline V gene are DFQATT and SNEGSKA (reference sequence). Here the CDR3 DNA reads TGCAGTGCTACCAAGACTAGTATCTCCGAGCAGTACTTC. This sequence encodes CSATKTSISEQYF.

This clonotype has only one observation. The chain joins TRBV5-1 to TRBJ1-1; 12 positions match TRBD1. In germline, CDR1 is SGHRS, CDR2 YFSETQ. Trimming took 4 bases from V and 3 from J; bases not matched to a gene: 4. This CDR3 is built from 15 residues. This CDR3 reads CASSLRDRGHTEAFF. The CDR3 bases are TGCGCCAGCAGCCTCCGGGACAGGGGGCACACTGAAGCTTTCTTT.

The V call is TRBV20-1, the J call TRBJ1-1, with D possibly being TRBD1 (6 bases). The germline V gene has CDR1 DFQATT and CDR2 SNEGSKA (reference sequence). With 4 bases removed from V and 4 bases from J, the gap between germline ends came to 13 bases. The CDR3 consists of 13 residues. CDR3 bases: TGCAGTGCTAAGGTGGCAGGGGTCACTGAAGCTTTCTTT. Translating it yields CSAKVAGVTEAFF.